A single sample gave rise to the 2 T cell receptor beta chains below, sequenced in a study of graft-versus-host responses after intestinal transplantation. The method was immunoSEQ multiplex PCR; TCRdb's version includes in-frame clones alone and lacks a portion of them. The sample holds tens of thousands of clones; roughly 92% are singletons and the top ten take more than 0.3%. Their target antigens are unknown. The specimen comprised unstimulated CD4+ T cells sorted from spleen or lymph node cells, sampled before intestinal transplant. The origin of the receptors is a human donor who received an intestinal transplant.

The V call is TRBV11-2, the J call TRBJ2-1; D is unclear. The CDR3 length is 13 residues. V dropped 5 bases and J dropped 13 bases, with 18 bases sitting between them. Germline V gene lookup returns CDR1 SGHAT and CDR2 FQNNGV. In nucleotides, the CDR3 is TGTGCCAGCAGCCCCCGGTCCGGCGGTGAACAGTTCTTC. Its protein product is CASSPRSGGEQFF.

The genes are TRBV13 and TRBJ2-7, with 8 positions matching TRBD2. With V trimmed by 5 bases and J by 3 bases, 9 bases remained unmatched. This CDR3 is 15 amino acids long. Germline CDR1 reads PRHDT; CDR2 reads FYEKMQ (reference sequence). CDR3 sequence reads: CASSRRTGGRYEQYF. The CDR3 nucleotides are TGTGCCAGCAGCAGACGGACGGGGGGGCGCTACGAGCAGTACTTC.